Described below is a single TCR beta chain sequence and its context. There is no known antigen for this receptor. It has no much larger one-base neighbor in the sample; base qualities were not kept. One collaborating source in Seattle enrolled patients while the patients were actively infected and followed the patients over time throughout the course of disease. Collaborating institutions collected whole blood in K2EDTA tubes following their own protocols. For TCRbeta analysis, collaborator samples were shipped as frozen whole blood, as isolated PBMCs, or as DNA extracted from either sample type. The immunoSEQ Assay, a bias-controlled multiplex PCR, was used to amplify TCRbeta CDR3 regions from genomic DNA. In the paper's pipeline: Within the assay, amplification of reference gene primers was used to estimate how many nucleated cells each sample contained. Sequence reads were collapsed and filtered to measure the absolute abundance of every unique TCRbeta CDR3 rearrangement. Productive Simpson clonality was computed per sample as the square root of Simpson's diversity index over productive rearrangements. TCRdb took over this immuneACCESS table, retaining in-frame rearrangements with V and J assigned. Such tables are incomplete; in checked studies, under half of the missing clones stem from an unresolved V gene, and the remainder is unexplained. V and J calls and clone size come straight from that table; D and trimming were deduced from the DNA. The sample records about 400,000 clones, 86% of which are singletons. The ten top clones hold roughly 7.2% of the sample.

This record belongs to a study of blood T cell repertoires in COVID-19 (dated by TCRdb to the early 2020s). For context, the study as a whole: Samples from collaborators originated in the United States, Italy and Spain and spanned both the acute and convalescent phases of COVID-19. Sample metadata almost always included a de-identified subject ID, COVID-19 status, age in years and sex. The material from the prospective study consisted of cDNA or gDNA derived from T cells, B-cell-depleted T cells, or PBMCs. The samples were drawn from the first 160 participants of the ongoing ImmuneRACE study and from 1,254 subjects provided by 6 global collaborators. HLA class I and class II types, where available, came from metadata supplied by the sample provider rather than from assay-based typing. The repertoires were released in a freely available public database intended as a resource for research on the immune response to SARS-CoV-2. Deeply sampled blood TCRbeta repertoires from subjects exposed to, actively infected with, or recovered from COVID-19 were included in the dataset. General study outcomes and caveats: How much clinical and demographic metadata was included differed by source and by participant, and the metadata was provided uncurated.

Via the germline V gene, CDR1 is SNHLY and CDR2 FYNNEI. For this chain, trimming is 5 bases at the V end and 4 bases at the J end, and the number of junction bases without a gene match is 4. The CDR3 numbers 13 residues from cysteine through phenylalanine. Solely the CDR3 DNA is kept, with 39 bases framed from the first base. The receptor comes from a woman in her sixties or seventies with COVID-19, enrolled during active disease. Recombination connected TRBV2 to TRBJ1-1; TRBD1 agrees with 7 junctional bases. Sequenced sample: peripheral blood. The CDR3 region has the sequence CASSRQGGTEAFF. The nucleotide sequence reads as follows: TGTGCCAGCAGTCGACAGGGAGGCACTGAAGCTTTCTTT. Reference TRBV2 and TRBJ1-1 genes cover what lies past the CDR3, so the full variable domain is EPEVTQTPSHQVTQMGQEVILRCVPISNHLYFYWYRQILGQKVEFLVSFYNNEISEKSEIFDDQFSVERPDGSNFTLKIRSTKLEDSAMYFCASSRQGGTEAFFGQGTRLTVV.